Listed below are T cell receptor beta chains from one sample, sequenced in a study of identical twins. TCRdb reprocessed the 5' RACE reads with MiXCR, giving one entry per CDR3 protein. Of around 690,000 distinct CDR3 sequences listed, over 20% are singletons. A further study also used this sample, focusing on T cells expressing NK-cell markers.

The specimen was PBMCs. These receptor sequences come from a woman aged 18-35 years in good health. Each CDR3 is given with its conserved first and last residue.

V gene	J gene	CDR3 protein
TRBV25-1	TRBJ1-2	CANQTGDLGAYGYTF
TRBV7-9	TRBJ2-7	CASSSIGIFSYEQYF
TRBV7-2	TRBJ2-5	CASSHEGKGVKTQYF
TRBV6-1	TRBJ2-2	CASSLTGRSGELFF
TRBV11-1	TRBJ2-4	CASSPRGGGSLAKNIQYF
TRBV10-3	TRBJ2-5	CAISGDTIGTQYF
TRBV5-1	TRBJ2-1	CASTLQGYEQFF
TRBV28	TRBJ1-5	CASSSTYSNQPQHF
TRBV20-1	TRBJ2-7	CSGIRGIDYEQYF
TRBV12-5	TRBJ2-1	CASGLGASSGHNEQFF
TRBV29-1	TRBJ1-4	CSVDSGTGNKFF
TRBV20-1	TRBJ2-1	CSASGTSGTGEQFF
TRBV7-2	TRBJ2-7	CASSSRRDSYEQYF
TRBV24-1	TRBJ2-3	CATSDNSGSIDTQYF
TRBV10-3	TRBJ2-5	CAISVGRAGSVFETQYF
TRBV5-6	TRBJ1-2	CASSFQGSYTF
TRBV10-3	TRBJ2-3	CATEIAGGRGTQYF
TRBV6-5	TRBJ2-7	CASSFYPSSEQYF
TRBV9	TRBJ1-1	CASSAVPKRGNTEAFF
TRBV6-2/TRBV6-3	TRBJ2-1	CASSPHGRSANEQFF
TRBV25-1	TRBJ2-6	CASSERLGFGANVLTF
TRBV4-3	TRBJ2-1	CASSQGSASYNEQFF
TRBV7-9	TRBJ2-7	CASIPSGGNEQYF
TRBV7-8	TRBJ2-7	CASSPRVAYEQYF